Below, one T cell receptor (beta chain) is given with its context. The CDR3 runs to 15 residues. Germline trimming cut 6 bases from V and 9 bases from J; bases unmatched to any gene: 10. Germline loops: CDR1 MNHNS, CDR2 SASEGT. This entry comes from a study of radiotherapy plus CTLA-4 blockade in lung cancer. TCRdb's table, derived via immunoSEQ multiplex PCR, lists solely in-frame clones and lacks some. The sample yields about 98,000 clones, 75% to 85% seen once. Specimen: peripheral blood, collected from a patient treated with radiotherapy plus ipilimumab. V gene TRBV6-1 combines with J gene TRBJ1-6, with 8 bases aligning to TRBD1. The source is a human donor with non-small cell lung cancer who had a partial response to radiotherapy plus ipilimumab. CDR3 in amino acids: CASSKSTGGGSPLHF. Here the CDR3 DNA reads TGTGCCAGCAGCAAAAGTACAGGGGGAGGTTCACCCCTCCACTTT.